This T cell receptor beta chain was obtained from a study of blood T cell repertoires in COVID-19. In the study overall: Sites across the United States, Italy and Spain contributed samples from acute and convalescent COVID-19. Sources were T cells, B-cell-depleted T cells, or PBMCs; the material itself was cDNA or gDNA.

In the source study's methods: Amplification of reference gene primers provided the estimated nucleated cell counts. Assay used: immunoSEQ multiplex PCR; TCRdb lists only in-frame clones, some missing. The V and J calls and the clone size are those of that table, but D and trimming were determined from the DNA. The repertoire consists of about 480,000 clones, with approximately 88% occurring once and the leading ten covering roughly 8%. This CDR3 is 14 amino acids long. Germline CDR1 is SGHRS and CDR2 is YFSETQ. Trimming removed 0 bases from V and 8 bases from J; junction bases left unmatched: 6. V is TRBV5-1 and J is TRBJ1-2, with 8 positions matching TRBD1. The sample comprised peripheral blood. The sequence was obtained from a woman aged 45 to 65 with COVID-19, enrolled during active disease. The CDR3 DNA reads as TGCGCCAGCAGCTTGGCAGGGGGCGCGAGGGGCTACACCTTC. Amino acid sequence: CASSLAGGARGYTF.